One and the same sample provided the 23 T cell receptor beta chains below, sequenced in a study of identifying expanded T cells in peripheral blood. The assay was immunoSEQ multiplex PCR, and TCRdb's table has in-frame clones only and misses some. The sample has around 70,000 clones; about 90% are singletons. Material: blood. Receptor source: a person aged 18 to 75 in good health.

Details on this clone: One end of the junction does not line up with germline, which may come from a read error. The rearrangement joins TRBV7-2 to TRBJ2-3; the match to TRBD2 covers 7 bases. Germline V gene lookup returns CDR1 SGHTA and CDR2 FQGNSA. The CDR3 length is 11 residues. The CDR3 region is CASSPGTTPTF. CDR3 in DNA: TGTGCCAGCAGCCCAGGGACTACCCCGACGTTC.

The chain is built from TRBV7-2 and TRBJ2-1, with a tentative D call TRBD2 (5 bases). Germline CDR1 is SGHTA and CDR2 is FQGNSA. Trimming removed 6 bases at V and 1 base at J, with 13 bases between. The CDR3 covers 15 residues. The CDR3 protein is CASSQERRSYNEQFF. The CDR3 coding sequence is TGTGCCAGCAGTCAGGAAAGGAGGTCCTACAATGAGCAGTTCTTC.

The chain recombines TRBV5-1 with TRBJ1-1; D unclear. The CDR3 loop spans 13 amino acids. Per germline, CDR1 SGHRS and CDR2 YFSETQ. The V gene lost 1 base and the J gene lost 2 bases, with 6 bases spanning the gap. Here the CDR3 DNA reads TGCGCCAGCAGCTTGTTGGGCAACACTGAAGCTTTCTTT. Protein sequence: CASSLLGNTEAFF.

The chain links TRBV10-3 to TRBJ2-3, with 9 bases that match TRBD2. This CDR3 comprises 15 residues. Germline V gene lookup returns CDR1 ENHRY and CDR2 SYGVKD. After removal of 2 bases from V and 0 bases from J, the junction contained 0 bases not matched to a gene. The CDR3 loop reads CAISEGLASTDTQYF. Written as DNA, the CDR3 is TGTGCCATCAGTGAGGGACTAGCGAGCACAGATACGCAGTATTTT.

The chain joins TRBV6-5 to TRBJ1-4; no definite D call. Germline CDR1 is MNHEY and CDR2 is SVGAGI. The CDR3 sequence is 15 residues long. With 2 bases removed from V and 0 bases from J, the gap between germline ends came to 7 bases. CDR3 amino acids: CASSYALTTNEKLFF. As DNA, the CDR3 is TGTGCCAGCAGTTACGCCCTAACAACTAATGAAAAACTGTTTTTT.

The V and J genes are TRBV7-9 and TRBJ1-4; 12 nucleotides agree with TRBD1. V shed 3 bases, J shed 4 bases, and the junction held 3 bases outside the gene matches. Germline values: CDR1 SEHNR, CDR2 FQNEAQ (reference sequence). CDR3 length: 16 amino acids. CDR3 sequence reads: CASSLGQGAHNEKLFF. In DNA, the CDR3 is TGTGCCAGCAGCTTGGGACAGGGGGCGCATAATGAAAAACTGTTTTTT.

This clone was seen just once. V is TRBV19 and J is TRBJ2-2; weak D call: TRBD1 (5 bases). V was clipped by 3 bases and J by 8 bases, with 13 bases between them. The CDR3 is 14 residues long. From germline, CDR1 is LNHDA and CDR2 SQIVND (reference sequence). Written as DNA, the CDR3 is TGTGCCAGTAGTATGCTCACAGGAGTTGGGGAGCTGTTTTTT. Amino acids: CASSMLTGVGELFF.

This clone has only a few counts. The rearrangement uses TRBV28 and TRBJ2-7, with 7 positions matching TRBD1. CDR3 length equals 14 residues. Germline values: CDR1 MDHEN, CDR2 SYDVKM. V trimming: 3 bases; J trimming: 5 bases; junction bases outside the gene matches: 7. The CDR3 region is CASSFGGQIHEQYF. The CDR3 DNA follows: TGTGCCAGCAGTTTTGGGGGACAGATCCACGAGCAGTACTTC.

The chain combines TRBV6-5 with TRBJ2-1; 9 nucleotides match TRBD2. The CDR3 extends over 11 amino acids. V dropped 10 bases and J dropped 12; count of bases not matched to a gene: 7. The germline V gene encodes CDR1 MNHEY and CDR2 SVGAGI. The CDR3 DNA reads TGTGCCACCAAGCGGGAGGCCGTGCAGTTCTTC. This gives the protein CATKREAVQFF.

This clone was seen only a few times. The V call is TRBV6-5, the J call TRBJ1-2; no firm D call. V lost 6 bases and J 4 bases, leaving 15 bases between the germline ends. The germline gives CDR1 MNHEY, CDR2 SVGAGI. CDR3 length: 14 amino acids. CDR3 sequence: CASSYHSGGYGYTF. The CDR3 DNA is TGTGCCAGCAGCTATCATTCAGGCGGCTATGGCTACACCTTC.

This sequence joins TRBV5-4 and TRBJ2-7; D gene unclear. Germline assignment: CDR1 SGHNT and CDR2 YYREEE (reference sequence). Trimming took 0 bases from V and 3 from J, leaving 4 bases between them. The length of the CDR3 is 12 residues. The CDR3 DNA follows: TGTGCCAGCAGCTTGGTTGGCTACGAGCAGTACTTC. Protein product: CASSLVGYEQYF.

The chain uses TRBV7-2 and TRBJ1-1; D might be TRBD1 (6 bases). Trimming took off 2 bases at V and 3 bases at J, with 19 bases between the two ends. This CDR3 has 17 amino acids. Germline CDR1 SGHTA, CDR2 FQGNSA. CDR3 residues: CASSLNGMRGGDTEAFF. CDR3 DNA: TGTGCCAGCAGCTTAAATGGGATGAGGGGGGGAGACACTGAAGCTTTCTTT.

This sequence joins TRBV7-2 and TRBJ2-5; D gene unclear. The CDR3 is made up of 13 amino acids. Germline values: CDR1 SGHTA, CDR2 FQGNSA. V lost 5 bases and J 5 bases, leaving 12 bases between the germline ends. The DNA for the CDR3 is TGTGCCAGCAGCCCCGGCTATTCGGAGACCCAGTACTTC. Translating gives CASSPGYSETQYF. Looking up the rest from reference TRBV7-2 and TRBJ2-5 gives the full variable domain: GAGVSQSPSNKVTEKGKDVELRCDPISGHTALYWYRQSLGQGLEFLIYFQGNSAPDKSGLPSDRFSAERTGGSVSTLTIQRTQQEDSAVYLCASSPGYSETQYFGPGTRLLVL.

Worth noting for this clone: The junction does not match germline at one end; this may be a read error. CDR3 protein: CASSDSRLAGVIF. The CDR3 region has the DNA TGTGCCAGCAGTGACTCACGACTAGCGGGAGTAATCTTC. The gene calls are TRBV6-4 and TRBJ2-1; 12 bases match TRBD2. Germline CDR1 is MRHNA and CDR2 is SNTAGT. This CDR3 has 13 residues.

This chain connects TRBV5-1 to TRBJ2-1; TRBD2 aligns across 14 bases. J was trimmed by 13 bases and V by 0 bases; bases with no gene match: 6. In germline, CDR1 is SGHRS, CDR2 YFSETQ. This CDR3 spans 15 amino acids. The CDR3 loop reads CASSLVGLAGGQQFF. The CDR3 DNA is TGCGCCAGCAGCTTGGTTGGACTAGCGGGGGGACAACAGTTCTTC.

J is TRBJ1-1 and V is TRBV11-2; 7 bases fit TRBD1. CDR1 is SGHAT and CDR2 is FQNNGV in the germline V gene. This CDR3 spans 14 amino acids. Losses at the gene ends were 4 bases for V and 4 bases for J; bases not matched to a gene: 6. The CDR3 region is CASSYSGGITEAFF. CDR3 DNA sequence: TGTGCCAGCAGCTACTCAGGGGGGATCACTGAAGCTTTCTTT.

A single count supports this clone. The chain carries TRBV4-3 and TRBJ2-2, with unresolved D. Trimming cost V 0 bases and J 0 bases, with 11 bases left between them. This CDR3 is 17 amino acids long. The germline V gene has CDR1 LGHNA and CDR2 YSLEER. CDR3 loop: CASSQEWSLTNTGELFF. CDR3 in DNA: TGCGCCAGCAGCCAAGAGTGGAGTTTGACGAACACCGGGGAGCTGTTTTTT.

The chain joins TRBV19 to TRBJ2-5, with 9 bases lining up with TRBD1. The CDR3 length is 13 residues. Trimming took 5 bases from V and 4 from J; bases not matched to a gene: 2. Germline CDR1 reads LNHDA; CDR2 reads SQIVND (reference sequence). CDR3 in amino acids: CASSYRGLETQYF. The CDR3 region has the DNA TGTGCCAGTAGTTACAGGGGGCTAGAGACCCAGTACTTC.

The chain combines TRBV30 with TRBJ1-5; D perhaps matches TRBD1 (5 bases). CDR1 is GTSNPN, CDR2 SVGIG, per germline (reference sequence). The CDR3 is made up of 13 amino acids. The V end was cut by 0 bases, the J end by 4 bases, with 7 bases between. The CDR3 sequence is CAWSVKGNQPQHF. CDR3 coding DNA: TGTGCCTGGAGTGTAAAGGGGAATCAGCCCCAGCATTTT.

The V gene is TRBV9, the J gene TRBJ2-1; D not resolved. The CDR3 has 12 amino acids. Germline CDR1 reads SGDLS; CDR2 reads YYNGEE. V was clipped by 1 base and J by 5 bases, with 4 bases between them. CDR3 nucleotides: TGTGCCAGCAGCGTATTCCACAATGAGCAGTTCTTC. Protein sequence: CASSVFHNEQFF.

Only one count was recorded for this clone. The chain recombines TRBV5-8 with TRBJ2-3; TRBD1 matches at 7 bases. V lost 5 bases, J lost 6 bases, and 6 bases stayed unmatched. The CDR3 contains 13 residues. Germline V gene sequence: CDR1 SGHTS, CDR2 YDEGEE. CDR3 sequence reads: CASSFNRGDTQYF. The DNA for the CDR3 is TGTGCCAGCAGTTTTAACAGGGGCGATACGCAGTATTTT.

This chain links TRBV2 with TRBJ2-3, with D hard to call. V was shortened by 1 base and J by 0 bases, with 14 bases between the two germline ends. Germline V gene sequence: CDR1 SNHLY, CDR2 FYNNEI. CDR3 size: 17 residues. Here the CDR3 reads CASSEEVRLESTDTQYF. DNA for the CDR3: TGTGCCAGCAGTGAAGAAGTACGTCTAGAAAGCACAGATACGCAGTATTTT.

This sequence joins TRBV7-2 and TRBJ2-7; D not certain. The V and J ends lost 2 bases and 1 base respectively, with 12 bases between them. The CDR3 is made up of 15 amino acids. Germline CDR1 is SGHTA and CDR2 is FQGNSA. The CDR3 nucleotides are TGTGCCAGCAGCTTATCTTCGGAGATTTCCTACGAGCAGTACTTC. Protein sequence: CASSLSSEISYEQYF.